This T cell receptor (beta chain) was captured by sequencing in a study of blood T cells in healthy people across ages. For the second PCR, which ran for about 7 to 11 cycles, a sample-barcoded 5' primer and a J-beta primer mix were used. TCRdb used MiXCR to reprocess the 5' RACE reads, holding one entry per CDR3 protein. The sample gives hundreds of thousands of distinct CDR3 sequences, 30% to 45% of which show up once; 10% to 15% is in the top ten. The table lists this clonotype with a few counts. This TCR was recovered from a man aged 18 to 29 in good health. Sequences were obtained from blood.

The CDR3 reads CASRESFHNQPQHF. The CDR3 nucleotides are TGTGCCAGCAGGGAATCGTTCCACAATCAGCCCCAGCATTTT. J is TRBJ1-5 and V is TRBV5-5; D unresolved. The CDR3 sequence is 14 residues long. V was cut by 5 bases and J by 3 bases, with 12 bases left in between. The V gene's germline CDR1 is SGHKS and CDR2 YYEKEE (reference sequence). Using reference TRBV5-5 and TRBJ1-5 for the parts outside the CDR3, the full variable domain is DAGVTQSPTHLIKTRGQQVTLRCSPISGHKSVSWYQQVLGQGPQFIFQYYEKEERGRGNFPDRFSARQFPNYSSELNVNALLLGDSALYLCASRESFHNQPQHFGDGTRLSIL.